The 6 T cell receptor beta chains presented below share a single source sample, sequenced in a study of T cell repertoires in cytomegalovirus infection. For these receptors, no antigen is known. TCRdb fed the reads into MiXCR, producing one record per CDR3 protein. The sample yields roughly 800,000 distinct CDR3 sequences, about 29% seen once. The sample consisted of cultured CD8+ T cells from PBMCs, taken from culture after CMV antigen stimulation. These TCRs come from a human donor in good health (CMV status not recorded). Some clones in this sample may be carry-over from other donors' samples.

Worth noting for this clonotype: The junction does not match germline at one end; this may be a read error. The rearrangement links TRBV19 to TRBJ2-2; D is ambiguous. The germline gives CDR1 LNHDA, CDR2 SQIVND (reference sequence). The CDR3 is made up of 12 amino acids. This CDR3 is CVSGYAFGELFF. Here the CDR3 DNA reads TGTGTCAGTGGTTACGCGTTCGGGGAGCTGTTTTTT. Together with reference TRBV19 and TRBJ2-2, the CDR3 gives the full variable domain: DGGITQSPKYLFRKEGQNVTLSCEQNLNHDAMYWYRQDPGQGLRLIYYSQIVNDFQKGDIAEGYSVSREKKESFPLTVTSAQKNPTAFYLCVSGYAFGELFFGEGSRLTVL.

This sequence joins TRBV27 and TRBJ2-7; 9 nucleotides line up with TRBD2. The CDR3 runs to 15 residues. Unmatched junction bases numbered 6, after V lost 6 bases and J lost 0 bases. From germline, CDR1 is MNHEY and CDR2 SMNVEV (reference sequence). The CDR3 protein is CASRSLAGDSYEQYF. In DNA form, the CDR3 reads TGTGCCAGCAGATCTTTAGCGGGGGACTCCTACGAGCAGTACTTC.

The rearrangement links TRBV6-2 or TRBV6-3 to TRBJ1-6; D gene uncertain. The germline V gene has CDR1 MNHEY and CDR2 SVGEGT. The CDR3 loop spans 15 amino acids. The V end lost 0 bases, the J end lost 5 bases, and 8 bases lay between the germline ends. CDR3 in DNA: TGTGCCAGCAGTTACTCCCAGGATAATAATTCACCCCTCCACTTT. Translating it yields CASSYSQDNNSPLHF.

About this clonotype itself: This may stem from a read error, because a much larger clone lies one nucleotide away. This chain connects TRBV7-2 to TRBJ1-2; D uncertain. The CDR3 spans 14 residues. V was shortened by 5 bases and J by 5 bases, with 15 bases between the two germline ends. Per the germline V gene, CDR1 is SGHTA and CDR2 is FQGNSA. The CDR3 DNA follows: TGTGCCAGCAGCCGGCCGGGGTCGTCGTATGGCTACACCTTC. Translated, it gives CASSRPGSSYGYTF.

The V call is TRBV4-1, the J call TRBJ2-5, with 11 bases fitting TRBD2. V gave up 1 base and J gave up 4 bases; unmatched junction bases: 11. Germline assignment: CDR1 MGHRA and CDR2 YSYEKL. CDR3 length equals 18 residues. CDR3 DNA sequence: TGCGCCAGCAGCCAAGGATTTCTTAGCGGGGGGGCCGGAGAGACCCAGTACTTC. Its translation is CASSQGFLSGGAGETQYF.

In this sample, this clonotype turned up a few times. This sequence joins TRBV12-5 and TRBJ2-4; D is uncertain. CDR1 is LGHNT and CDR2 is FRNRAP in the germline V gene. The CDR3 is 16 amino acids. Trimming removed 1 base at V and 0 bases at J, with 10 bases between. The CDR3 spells CASGLGGREAKNIQYF. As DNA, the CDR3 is TGTGCTAGTGGTTTGGGGGGTAGAGAAGCCAAAAACATTCAGTACTTC.